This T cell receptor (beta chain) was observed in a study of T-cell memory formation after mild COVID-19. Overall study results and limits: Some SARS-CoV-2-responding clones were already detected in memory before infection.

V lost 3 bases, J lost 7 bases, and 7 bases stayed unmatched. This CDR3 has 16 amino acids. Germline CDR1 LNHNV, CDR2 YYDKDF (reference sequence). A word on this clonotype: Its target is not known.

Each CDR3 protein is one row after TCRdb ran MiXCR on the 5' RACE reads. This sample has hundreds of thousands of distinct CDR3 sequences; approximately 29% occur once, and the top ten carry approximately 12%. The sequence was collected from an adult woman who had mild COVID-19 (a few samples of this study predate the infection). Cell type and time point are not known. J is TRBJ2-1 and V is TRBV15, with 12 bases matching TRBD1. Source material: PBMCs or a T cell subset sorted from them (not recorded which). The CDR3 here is CATSSVGTGGLNEQFF. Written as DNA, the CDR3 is TGTGCCACCAGCAGTGTCGGGACAGGGGGCCTAAATGAGCAGTTCTTC.